Following are 4 T cell receptor beta chains from one sample sequenced in a study of beta chain features in type 1 diabetes. Expressed TCRB transcripts were sequenced after all isolated RNA was converted to cDNA. The method was immunoSEQ multiplex PCR; TCRdb's version includes in-frame clones alone and lacks a portion of them. The repertoire holds about half a million clones, about 30% seen once, with about 0.06% in the top ten. Sequencing was performed on naive CD4+ T cells from blood. These TCRs come from a man between 18 and 35 years old in good health.

The sample holds a few counts of this clone. This chain uses TRBV29-1 with TRBJ2-1, with TRBD2 matching 10 bases. The V segment lost 7 bases and the J segment 0 bases; nucleotides outside the gene matches: 9. The CDR3 totals 16 residues. Germline-derived CDR1 and CDR2 are SQVTM and ANQGSEA. The CDR3 reads CSALAGGENSYNEQFF. The CDR3 DNA follows: TGCAGCGCTTTAGCGGGAGGAGAGAACTCCTACAATGAGCAGTTCTTC.

The chain employs TRBV18 and TRBJ2-7, with 10 positions matching TRBD2. The CDR3 totals 14 residues. V trimming: 3 bases; J trimming: 4 bases; junction bases outside the gene matches: 3. The germline V gene has CDR1 KGHSH and CDR2 LQKENI. CDR3 sequence: CASSPLAGAYEQYF. The CDR3 DNA is TGTGCCAGCTCACCTCTAGCGGGAGCGTACGAGCAGTACTTC.

The chain couples TRBV15 to TRBJ2-2, with 7 bases that match TRBD2. The ends lost 6 bases at V and 6 bases at J; junction bases unmatched: 10. CDR1 LNHNV and CDR2 YYDKDF come from the germline V gene (reference sequence). The CDR3 is 15 residues long. The CDR3 sequence is CATSRRTSGAGELFF. CDR3 nucleotide sequence: TGTGCCACCAGTCGGCGGACTAGTGGGGCCGGGGAGCTGTTTTTT.

The chain recombines TRBV7-9 with TRBJ1-4; no clear D gene. The CDR3 covers 14 residues. The V gene's germline CDR1 is SEHNR and CDR2 FQNEAQ (reference sequence). The V and J ends lost 1 base and 5 bases respectively, with 8 bases between them. The CDR3 nucleotides read TGTGCCAGCAGCTTAGACAGTTACAATGAAAAACTGTTTTTT. This translates into CASSLDSYNEKLFF. Filled out from reference TRBV7-9 and TRBJ1-4, the complete variable domain reads DTGVSQNPRHKITKRGQNVTFRCDPISEHNRLYWYRQTLGQGPEFLTYFQNEAQLEKSRLLSDRFSAERPKGSFSTLEIQRTEQGDSAMYLCASSLDSYNEKLFFGSGTQLSVL.